This T cell receptor (beta chain) was recovered during a study of blood T cells in healthy people across ages (dated by TCRdb to about 2015). As for the study more broadly: Template switching captured roughly one uniquely barcoded TCR beta cDNA molecule per two T cells in model experiments. For two donors (one aged 18 to 30 and one aged 80 or older), the study analyzed two additional independent replicas of 1 million unique cDNA reads from the same blood draw. Age-related changes in TCR beta repertoire diversity were measured in the study by deep sequencing normalized with unique cDNA molecular identifiers. Donors were grouped into four age groups: young (average approximately 15 years), middle-aged (39), aged (approximately 67) and long-lived (approximately 78). To avoid experimental bias, donors of different ages were spread randomly across the sequencing lanes. What the study reported, not specific to this receptor: As age increased, observed TCR beta diversity per million T cells dropped in a roughly linear way, and a significant reduction was already evident by age around 41. There was a strong correlation between observed TCR beta diversity and the percentage of naive T cells measured by flow cytometry. Compared with the aged group, the long-lived group had more naive CD4+ T cells, fewer expanded clones and increased TCR diversity, a pattern suggesting age selection. Since profiling was done on bulk unsorted PBMCs, naive and antigen-experienced compartments could not be conclusively compared. Donor CMV infection status was unknown, potentially confounding age-related changes in expanded clonotypes. Estimates of total diversity based on one million sequenced T cells were regarded as lower bounds and as underestimates.

CDR1 SQVTM and CDR2 ANQGSEA were looked up in the germline V gene. V drops 6 bases and J drops 0 bases, leaving 15 bases in between. The CDR3 measures 15 amino acids from cysteine to phenylalanine. The read is trimmed to its CDR3 DNA, 45 bases read in frame from base 1. Systemically healthy Caucasian individuals from Russia, approximately 39 in total and aged 6 to 90 years, were included as donors. Each donor gave about 9.2 milliliters of peripheral blood, drawn into EDTA-treated Vacutainer tubes. Ficoll-Paque density-gradient centrifugation was used to isolate PBMCs, with at least 6.5 million obtained per sample. Total RNA, at least 6 micrograms per sample, was extracted from PBMCs with Trizol reagent. For every donor, flow cytometry on a PBMC aliquot measured the percentage of naive CD45RAhigh/CD27high T cells. This clonotype was seen many times. Its antigen is unknown. No much larger clone is present one base from it, and per-base qualities are unavailable.

Library prep was done by 5' RACE. Sequencing used an Illumina HiSeq 2500. The second PCR ran for about 6 to 11 cycles and used a J-beta primer mix along with a sample-barcoded 5' primer. A unique molecular identifier was introduced onto each TCR beta cDNA molecule by a template-switch 5' adaptor carrying 12 random nucleotides. Each sample yielded at least 2.5 million CDR3-containing paired-end reads. First-strand cDNA was synthesized from all RNA with the Mint cDNA synthesis kit, primed by a TRBC-specific oligonucleotide. Following uracil-DNA glycosylase treatment, all cDNA underwent a first 18-cycle PCR with the universal primers M1SS and BC2_uni_R. On the study's bioinformatics: Normalization of each sample was performed by random selection of 1 million high-quality reads, each carrying a distinct molecular identifier. Instead of being binned into consensus sequences, reads with shared molecular identifiers were discarded. MiTCR, set to a Q25 quality threshold and the strictest error-elimination algorithm, was used for CDR3 identification, clonotype clustering and error correction. A nonparametric unseen species model using Euler transformation provided a lower-bound estimate of total TCR beta diversity. TCRdb trimmed the raw reads at Q25, called clones with MiXCR and kept productive beta chains. A single entry per CDR3 protein holds the most common genes and DNA from its merged rows. In this record, the V and J calls reflect TCRdb's handling and not the investigators' own analysis. This sample holds hundreds of thousands of distinct CDR3 sequences; around 42% were observed only once. About a fifth of the sample rests with the top ten.

Sequenced sample: blood. The chain joins TRBV29-1 to TRBJ2-1; 6 matching bases give a weak D call of TRBD1. This TCR was recovered from a man aged 55 to 69 in good health. The nucleotide sequence is given as TGCAGCGTAACCCTAGGGGGTAGCTCCTACAATGAGCAGTTCTTC. Its protein product is CSVTLGGSSYNEQFF.